This is a list of T cell receptor beta chains from one sample in a study of blood T cells in healthy people across ages. TCRdb ran MiXCR on the 5' RACE reads and lists one entry per CDR3 protein. The sample holds 2 million or so distinct CDR3 sequences; roughly 52% are singletons and the top ten take roughly 2.1%. The sequencing sample was made of blood. The receptors were sampled from a woman in her 40s in good health. The CDR3 runs from the conserved cysteine through the conserved F or W. The D gene is left open where the match is weak. Size tells how often a clone was seen (once, few, many) or the class of an expanded clone, and some rows leave it out.

clone_size d_call j_call v_call cdr3_aa cdr3_nt
few . TRBJ2-7 TRBV7-8 CASSLSENYEQYF TGTGCCAGCAGTTTATCGGAGAACTACGAGCAGTACTTC
few TRBD1 TRBJ1-2 TRBV6-5 CASKQTGAYGYTF TGTGCCAGCAAACAAACAGGGGCCTATGGCTACACCTTC
. . TRBJ1-2 TRBV4-3 CASSPSRGRYYGYTF TGCGCCAGCAGCCCTTCCCGAGGACGGTACTATGGCTACACCTTC
few TRBD2 TRBJ2-7 TRBV20-1 CSASPSGGTYEQYF TGCAGTGCTAGCCCCAGCGGGGGGACCTACGAGCAGTACTTC
few TRBD2 TRBJ2-3 TRBV7-2 CASSYRLAGGVDTQYF TGTGCCAGCAGCTACAGACTAGCGGGGGGGGTAGATACGCAGTATTTT
. TRBD2 TRBJ2-5 TRBV6-2/TRBV6-3 CASSYEVGGMEETQYF TGTGCCAGCAGTTACGAGGTGGGGGGGATGGAAGAGACCCAGTACTTC
. . TRBJ2-3 TRBV9 CASQFGTDTQYF TGTGCCTCACAGTTCGGCACAGATACGCAGTATTTT
. . TRBJ1-5 TRBV20-1 CSARNRQRAFDQPQHF TGCAGTGCTAGAAACCGGCAGCGGGCCTTCGATCAGCCCCAGCATTTT
. TRBD1 TRBJ1-2 TRBV24-1 CATRGTGPRYGYTF TGTGCCACCAGGGGGACAGGGCCGCGCTATGGCTACACCTTC
many . TRBJ1-1 TRBV7-2 CASSLQGANTEAFF TGTGCCAGCAGCCTACAGGGTGCGAACACTGAAGCTTTCTTT
few . TRBJ2-1 TRBV6-1 CASSETTGSFYNEQFF TGTGCCAGCAGTGAAACAACAGGGTCCTTCTACAATGAGCAGTTCTTC
. . TRBJ2-1 TRBV4-3 CASSQVQGYNEQFF TGCGCCAGCAGCCAAGTTCAGGGATACAATGAGCAGTTCTTC
few . TRBJ2-5 TRBV2 CASSDGGFQETQYF TGTGCCAGCAGTGATGGGGGGTTTCAAGAGACCCAGTACTTC
few TRBD2 TRBJ2-3 TRBV20-1 CSALNPWTSGDGTDTQYF TGCAGTGCCCTGAACCCCTGGACTAGCGGGGACGGCACAGATACGCAGTATTTT
. TRBD1 TRBJ2-5 TRBV7-9 CASSPSTGGRETQYF TGTGCCAGCAGCCCTAGTACAGGGGGCAGAGAGACCCAGTACTTC
. . TRBJ2-3 TRBV6-2/TRBV6-3 CASSYFEVGTQYF TGTGCCAGCAGTTACTTTGAAGTGGGTACGCAGTATTTT
. TRBD1 TRBJ2-1 TRBV7-9 CASSLAGTDQVHNEQFF TGTGCCAGCAGCTTAGCAGGGACAGACCAAGTCCACAATGAGCAGTTCTTC
. TRBD1 TRBJ2-5 TRBV27 CASSSQTGGVGTQYF TGTGCCAGCAGTTCCCAGACAGGGGGAGTTGGGACCCAGTACTTC
once . TRBJ1-2 TRBV5-4 CASSLVPRWSYGYTF TGTGCCAGCAGCTTGGTGCCGCGGTGGTCCTATGGCTACACCTTC
. . TRBJ2-1 TRBV6-2/TRBV6-3 CASSYSVVNNEQFF TGTGCCAGCAGTTACAGCGTGGTAAACAATGAGCAGTTCTTC
. . TRBJ1-2 TRBV7-9 CASSLAGVCGYTF TGTGCCAGCAGCTTAGCTGGAGTCTGCGGCTACACCTTC
. . TRBJ2-6 TRBV25-1 CASKQGGSDGANVLTF TGTGCCAGCAAGCAGGGAGGTAGCGACGGGGCCAACGTCCTGACTTTC
few . TRBJ2-5 TRBV10-1 CASSETYQETQYF TGCGCCAGCAGTGAGACGTACCAAGAGACCCAGTACTTC
. TRBD1 TRBJ2-7 TRBV6-2/TRBV6-3 CASRGTGAYNEQYF TGTGCCAGCAGAGGGACAGGGGCCTACAATGAGCAGTACTTC
once TRBD2 TRBJ2-7 TRBV2 CASRRASGTSGEQYF TGTGCCAGCAGGCGGGCGAGCGGGACTTCGGGCGAGCAGTACTTC
. . TRBJ1-2 TRBV3-1 CASSQGVPRSGYTF TGTGCCAGCAGCCAAGGGGTTCCCCGTTCGGGCTACACCTTC
. . TRBJ2-5 TRBV7-3 CASRADPGLLSPLVPGEQYF TGTGCCAGCAGGGCTGATCCGGGACTTCTCTCCCCCCTGGTCCCCGGGGAGCAGTACTTC
few . TRBJ2-7 TRBV12-3/TRBV12-4 CASRDNDGEQYF TGTGCCAGCAGGGACAACGATGGAGAGCAGTACTTC
few . TRBJ2-5 TRBV10-1 CASSAHLGETQYF TGCGCCAGCAGTGCCCACCTTGGGGAGACCCAGTACTTC
. . TRBJ1-2 TRBV19 CASSLRGAYNGYTF TGTGCCAGTAGTCTCCGCGGGGCTTATAATGGCTACACCTTC
. TRBD2 TRBJ2-1 TRBV12-3/TRBV12-4 CASSLKLGEGSYNEQFF TGTGCCAGCAGTCTAAAACTCGGGGAGGGCTCCTACAATGAGCAGTTCTTC
. . TRBJ2-3 TRBV15 CVTSTRMGAQSGDTQYF TGTGTCACCAGCACACGAATGGGGGCCCAATCAGGGGATACGCAGTATTTT
. TRBD1 TRBJ2-5 TRBV6-1 CASRNNRGQETQYF TGTGCCAGCAGAAATAACAGGGGACAAGAGACCCAGTACTTC
. TRBD1 TRBJ2-3 TRBV25-1 CASTNDRAATDTQYF TGTGCCAGCACCAATGACAGGGCAGCCACAGATACGCAGTATTTT
. . TRBJ2-7 TRBV21-1 CASSNPNPGYEQYF TGTGCCAGCAGCAACCCGAATCCAGGGTACGAGCAGTACTTC
. . TRBJ1-1 TRBV4-2 CASSQRVQGTEAFF TGTGCCAGCAGCCAAAGGGTACAGGGCACTGAAGCTTTCTTT